Listed below are T cell receptor beta chains from one sample, sequenced in a study of breast tumors, draining lymph nodes, adjacent tissues. TCRdb analysed the multiplex PCR reads with MiXCR anew, one entry per CDR3 protein. Of more than 80,000 distinct CDR3 sequences in the sample, roughly 29% are singletons; the top ten hold approximately 5.4%. Material for sequencing was axillary lymph node tissue. The receptor source for this set is a female donor with breast cancer. Some clones in this sample may be carry-over from other donors' samples. CDR3s include the opening cysteine and the closing phenylalanine or tryptophan. The order of the fields is J gene, V gene, D gene, clone size, CDR3 DNA, CDR3 protein. The D gene is left open where the match is weak. Clone size appears in some rows only: once, few, many, or a class for an expanded clone.

>TRBJ2-5|TRBV28|-|many
TGTGCCAGCAGTACCCCCGGGAGAGGGGGCGTCCCTGAGACCCAGTACTTC
CASSTPGRGGVPETQYF
>TRBJ2-7|TRBV20-1|-|many
TGCAGTGCTAGAGGTCGGGTCCCCGCCTACGAGCAGTACTTC
CSARGRVPAYEQYF
>TRBJ2-1|TRBV11-2|-|-
TGTGCCAGCAGCTTATCTCGAAATGGGCAGCTCTTC
CASSLSRNGQLF
>TRBJ2-1|TRBV5-4|TRBD2|few
TGTGCCAGCAGCTTACCTAGCGGGGGTGGGTCCTACAATGAGCAGTTCTTC
CASSLPSGGGSYNEQFF
>TRBJ1-1|TRBV9|-|few
TGTGCCAGCAGCGTAGCCGGGGGCAGAACTGAAGCTTTCTTT
CASSVAGGRTEAFF
>TRBJ1-1|TRBV4-3|TRBD1|-
TGCGCCAGCAGCCAAGCGAGGGTCAGGGGGTATGCAAGTGAAGCTTTCTTT
CASSQARVRGYASEAFF
>TRBJ1-6|TRBV7-6|TRBD1|many
TGTGCCAGCAGCCGTGAAACGGGACAGAATTCACCCCTCCACTTT
CASSRETGQNSPLHF
>TRBJ2-5|TRBV7-3|TRBD2|-
TGTGCCAGCAGCTATAGCGGGGGAGGCCAAGAGACCCAGTACTTC
CASSYSGGGQETQYF
>TRBJ2-7|TRBV7-2|TRBD2|many
TGTGCCAGCAGCTTAGCTGCGGGGGAAGCCTACGAGCAGTACTTC
CASSLAAGEAYEQYF
>TRBJ1-1|TRBV2|-|many
TGTGCCAGCAAGTCAGGGACGAACACTGAAGCTTTCTTT
CASKSGTNTEAFF
>TRBJ1-6|TRBV6-9|-|many
TGTGCCAGCAGTTATTTTCCACAGGGACGTAATTCACCCCTCCACTTT
CASSYFPQGRNSPLHF
>TRBJ1-1|TRBV6-5|-|-
TGTGCCAGCAGTTACTCGTACTCTGGCGAAGCTTTCTTT
CASSYSYSGEAFF
>TRBJ1-2|TRBV6-6|TRBD1|many
TGTGCCAGCAGGGGGACAGGGGCTAACTATGGCTACACCTTC
CASRGTGANYGYTF
>TRBJ2-1|TRBV18|TRBD2|-
TGTGCCAGCTCACCACGGGAGCTAGCGGGGGGGAGCTCCTACAATGAGCAGTTCTTC
CASSPRELAGGSSYNEQFF
>TRBJ1-6|TRBV29-1|-|many
TGCAGCGTTGTTCTGGGGGTAGGGTCACCCCTCCACTTT
CSVVLGVGSPLHF
>TRBJ1-5|TRBV7-3|-|-
TGTGCCAGCAGCTTCCGCGGACGGGGCCCGGATACGCAGCATTTT
CASSFRGRGPDTQHF
>TRBJ2-1|TRBV29-1|-|-
TGCAGCGCCCAGACAGTCACCTACAATGAGCAGTTCTTC
CSAQTVTYNEQFF
>TRBJ2-7|TRBV4-1|-|many
TGCGCCAGCAGCCAAGAAGACACAGGTCCCCTCTACGAGCAGTACTTC
CASSQEDTGPLYEQYF
>TRBJ2-7|TRBV20-1|-|many
TGCAGTGCTAGGTATTCTAGCGCCACCTACGAGCAGTACTTC
CSARYSSATYEQYF
>TRBJ2-5|TRBV29-1|-|many
TGCAGCGGAACAGGGATGGAGGAGACCCAGTACTTC
CSGTGMEETQYF
>TRBJ2-3|TRBV13|TRBD2|many
TGTGCCAGCAGCTTAGGGTTACTAGCGGGCAGGGCAGATACGCAGTATTTT
CASSLGLLAGRADTQYF
>TRBJ1-2|TRBV5-1|-|many
TGCGCCAGCAGCAGAAGCAGGGGTCCTAACTATGGCTACACCTTC
CASSRSRGPNYGYTF
>TRBJ2-7|TRBV7-2|-|-
TGTGCCAGCCAGAGACTGGACAGCTCCTACGAGCAGTACTTC
CASQRLDSSYEQYF
>TRBJ2-4|TRBV20-1|-|-
TGCAGTGCTAGCAGGGGAAGTTCCGGAAACATTCAGTACTTC
CSASRGSSGNIQYF